This T cell receptor beta chain was identified in a study of shared clonotypes between healthy human individuals. For this clone: Other DNA sequences in this sample translate to the same CDR3.

Data came from immunoSEQ multiplex PCR; TCRdb stores just in-frame clones and leaves some out. The sample lists roughly 2.2 million clones, about 90% occurring once. The TCR sequence derives from a young man in good health. Some clones in this sample may be carry-over from other donors' samples. Sequenced material: naive CD4+ T cells from PBMCs. Subset of the sample: CD45RA+ positively selected.

CDR3 nucleotides: TGTGCCAGCAGCGTAGGACGGGGAACTGAAGCTTTCTTT. It codes for CASSVGRGTEAFF. This chain joins TRBV9 and TRBJ1-1; D call uncertain. CDR1 is SGDLS and CDR2 is YYNGEE in the germline V gene. The CDR3 covers 13 residues. Trimming removed 0 bases from V and 5 bases from J, with 8 bases in between.